This TCR beta chain emerged from a study of cytomegalovirus exposure and HLA in healthy donors. As regards this clone: What it recognizes is unknown. At one end, the junction sequence differs from germline, possibly due to a read error.

60 Vbeta and 13 Jbeta primers were used in PCR. In the source study's methods: Approximately 79 million unique TCR beta chains, roughly 11 million of them shared, were counted by a later analysis. Data came from immunoSEQ multiplex PCR; TCRdb stores just in-frame clones and leaves some out. Clone size and the V and J calls come from that table; the DNA yielded D and trimming. The table lists approximately 240,000 clones, 82% of them singletons. Germline lookup yields CDR1 LNHNV and CDR2 YYDKDF (reference sequence). This CDR3 has 15 amino acids. Points from the study as a whole: Later, an analysis found that common viral pathogens appeared to be linked with several of the most significant clusters. V- and J-gene trimming in TCR beta was tied to a missense DCLRE1C variant by an analysis performed later.

The chain couples TRBV15 to TRBJ2-7, with D tentatively TRBD2 (6 bases). This TCR came from a woman aged 35 to 49 in good health and CMV-seropositive. Sequencing used PBMCs. The CDR3 region is CATSTGGKSSYGQYF. CDR3 DNA sequence: TGTGCCACCAGCACTGGAGGGAAAAGTTCCTACGGGCAGTACTTC.